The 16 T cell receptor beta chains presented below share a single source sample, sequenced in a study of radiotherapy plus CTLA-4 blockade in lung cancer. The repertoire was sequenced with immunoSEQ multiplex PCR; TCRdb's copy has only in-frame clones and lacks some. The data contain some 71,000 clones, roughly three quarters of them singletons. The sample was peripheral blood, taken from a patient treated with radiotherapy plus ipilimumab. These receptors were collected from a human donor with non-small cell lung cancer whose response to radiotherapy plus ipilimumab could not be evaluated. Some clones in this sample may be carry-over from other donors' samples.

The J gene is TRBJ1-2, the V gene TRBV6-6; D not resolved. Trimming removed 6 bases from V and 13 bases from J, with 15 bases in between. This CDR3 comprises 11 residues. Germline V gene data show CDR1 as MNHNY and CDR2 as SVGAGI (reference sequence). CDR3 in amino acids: CASRSEVESTF. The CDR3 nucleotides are TGTGCCAGCAGATCGGAGGTCGAGAGCACCTTC.

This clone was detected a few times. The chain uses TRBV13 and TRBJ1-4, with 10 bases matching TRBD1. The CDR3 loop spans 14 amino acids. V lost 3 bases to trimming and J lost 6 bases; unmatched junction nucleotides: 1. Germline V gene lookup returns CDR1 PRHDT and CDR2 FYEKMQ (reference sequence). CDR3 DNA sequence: TGTGCCAGCAGCTTTGGACAGGGGGATGAAAAACTGTTTTTT. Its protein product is CASSFGQGDEKLFF.

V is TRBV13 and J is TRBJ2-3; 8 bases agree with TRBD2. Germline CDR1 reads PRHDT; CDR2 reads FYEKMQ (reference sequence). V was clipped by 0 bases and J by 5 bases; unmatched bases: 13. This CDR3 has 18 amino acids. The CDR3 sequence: CASSLGSGGAIGGDTQYF. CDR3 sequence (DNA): TGTGCCAGCAGCTTAGGCTCCGGGGGGGCCATAGGCGGAGATACGCAGTATTTT.

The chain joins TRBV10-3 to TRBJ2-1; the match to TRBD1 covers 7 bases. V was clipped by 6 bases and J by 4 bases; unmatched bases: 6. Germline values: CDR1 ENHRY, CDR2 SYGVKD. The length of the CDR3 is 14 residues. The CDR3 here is CAIRDREPYNEQFF. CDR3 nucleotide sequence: TGTGCCATCAGAGACAGGGAACCTTACAATGAGCAGTTCTTC.

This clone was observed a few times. CDR3 nucleotide sequence: TGTGCCAGCAGCCTAACGGGACAGTTCTACAATGAGCAGTTCTTC. It yields the protein CASSLTGQFYNEQFF. The genes are TRBV11-2 and TRBJ2-1; the match to TRBD1 covers 7 bases. Trimming took 5 bases from V and 3 from J; bases not matched to a gene: 7. Germline V lookup: CDR1 SGHAT, CDR2 FQNNGV. This CDR3 has 15 residues. The complete variable domain, with remaining parts taken from reference TRBV11-2 and TRBJ2-1, reads EAGVAQSPRYKIIEKRQSVAFWCNPISGHATLYWYQQILGQGPKLLIQFQNNGVVDDSQLPKDRFSAERLKGVDSTLKIQPAKLEDSAVYLCASSLTGQFYNEQFFGPGTRLTVL.

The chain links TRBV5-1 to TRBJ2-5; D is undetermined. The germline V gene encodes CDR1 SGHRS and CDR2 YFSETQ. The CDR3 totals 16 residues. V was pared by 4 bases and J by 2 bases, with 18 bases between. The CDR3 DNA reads TGCGCCAGCAGCAGGATAGGAAGACTGAATCAAGAGACCCAGTACTTC. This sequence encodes CASSRIGRLNQETQYF.

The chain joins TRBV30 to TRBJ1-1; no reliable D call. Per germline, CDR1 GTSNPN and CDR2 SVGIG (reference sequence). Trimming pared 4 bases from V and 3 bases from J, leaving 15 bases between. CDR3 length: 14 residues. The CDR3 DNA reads TGTGCCTGGACCGCTGGACTCTGGGACACTGAAGCTTTCTTT. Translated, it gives CAWTAGLWDTEAFF.

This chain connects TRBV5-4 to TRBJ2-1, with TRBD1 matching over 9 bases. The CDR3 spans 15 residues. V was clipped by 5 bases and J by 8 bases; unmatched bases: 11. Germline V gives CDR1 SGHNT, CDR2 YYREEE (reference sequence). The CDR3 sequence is CASRYRGQRGDEQFF. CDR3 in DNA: TGTGCCAGCAGATACAGGGGGCAAAGAGGGGATGAGCAGTTCTTC. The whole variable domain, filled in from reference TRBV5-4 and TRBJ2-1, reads ETGVTQSPTHLIKTRGQQVTLRCSSQSGHNTVSWYQQALGQGPQFIFQYYREEENGRGNFPPRFSGLQFPNYSSELNVNALELDDSALYLCASRYRGQRGDEQFFGPGTRLTVL.

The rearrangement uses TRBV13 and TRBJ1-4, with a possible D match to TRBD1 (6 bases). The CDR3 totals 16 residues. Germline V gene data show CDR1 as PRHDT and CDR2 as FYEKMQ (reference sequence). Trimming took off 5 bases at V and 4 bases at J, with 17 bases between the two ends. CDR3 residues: CASSERLTGVNEKLFF. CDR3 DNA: TGTGCCAGCAGCGAAAGGCTGACAGGCGTTAATGAAAAACTGTTTTTT.

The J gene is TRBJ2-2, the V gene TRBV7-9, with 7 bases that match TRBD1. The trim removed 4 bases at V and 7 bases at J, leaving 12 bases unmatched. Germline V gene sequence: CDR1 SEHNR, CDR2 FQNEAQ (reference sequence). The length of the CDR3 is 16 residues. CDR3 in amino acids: CASSSKGAPLNGELFF. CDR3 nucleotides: TGTGCCAGCAGCTCAAAGGGGGCCCCTCTGAACGGGGAGCTGTTTTTT.

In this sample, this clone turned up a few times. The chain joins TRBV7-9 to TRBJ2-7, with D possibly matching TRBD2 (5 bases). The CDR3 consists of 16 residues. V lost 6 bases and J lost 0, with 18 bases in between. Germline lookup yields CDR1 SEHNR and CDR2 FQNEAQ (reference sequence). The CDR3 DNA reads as TGTGCCAGCAGGGCCGCCGGTTTTGGGAGCTCCTACGAGCAGTACTTC. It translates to CASRAAGFGSSYEQYF.

The CDR3 reads CASSLRTDQPQHF. The CDR3 nucleotides read TGTGCCAGCTCACTACGGACAGATCAGCCCCAGCATTTT. This chain joins TRBV18 and TRBJ1-5; D might be TRBD1 (6 bases). This CDR3 is 13 amino acids long. Per germline, CDR1 KGHSH and CDR2 LQKENI. V was clipped by 4 bases and J by 5 bases, with 9 bases between them.

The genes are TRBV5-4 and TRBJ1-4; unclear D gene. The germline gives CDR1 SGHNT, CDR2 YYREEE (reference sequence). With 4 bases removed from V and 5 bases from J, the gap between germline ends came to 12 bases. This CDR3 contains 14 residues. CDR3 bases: TGTGCCAGCAGCCGCGGGTTGCTCAATGAAAAACTGTTTTTT. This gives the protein CASSRGLLNEKLFF.

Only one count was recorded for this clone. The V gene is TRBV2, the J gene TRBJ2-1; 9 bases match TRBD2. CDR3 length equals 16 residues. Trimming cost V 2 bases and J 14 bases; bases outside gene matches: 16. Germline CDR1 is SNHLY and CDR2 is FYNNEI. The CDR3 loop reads CASSESSGRIAGAEFF. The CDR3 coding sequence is TGTGCCAGCAGTGAATCCTCAGGGCGGATAGCGGGGGCGGAGTTCTTC.

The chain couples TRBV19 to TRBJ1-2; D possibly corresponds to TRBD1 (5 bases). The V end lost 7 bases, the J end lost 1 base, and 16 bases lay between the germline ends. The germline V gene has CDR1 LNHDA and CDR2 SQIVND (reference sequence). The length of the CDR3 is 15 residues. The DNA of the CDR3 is TGTGCCAGTACAGCTATAGCCCAGGGTAACTATGGCTACACCTTC. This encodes CASTAIAQGNYGYTF.

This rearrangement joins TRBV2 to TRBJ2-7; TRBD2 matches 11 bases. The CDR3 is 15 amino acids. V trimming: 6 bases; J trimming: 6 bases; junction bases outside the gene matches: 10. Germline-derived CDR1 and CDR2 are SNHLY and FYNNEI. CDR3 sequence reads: CASRLKLAGDAEQYF. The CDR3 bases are TGTGCCAGCAGGTTAAAACTAGCGGGGGACGCCGAGCAGTACTTC.